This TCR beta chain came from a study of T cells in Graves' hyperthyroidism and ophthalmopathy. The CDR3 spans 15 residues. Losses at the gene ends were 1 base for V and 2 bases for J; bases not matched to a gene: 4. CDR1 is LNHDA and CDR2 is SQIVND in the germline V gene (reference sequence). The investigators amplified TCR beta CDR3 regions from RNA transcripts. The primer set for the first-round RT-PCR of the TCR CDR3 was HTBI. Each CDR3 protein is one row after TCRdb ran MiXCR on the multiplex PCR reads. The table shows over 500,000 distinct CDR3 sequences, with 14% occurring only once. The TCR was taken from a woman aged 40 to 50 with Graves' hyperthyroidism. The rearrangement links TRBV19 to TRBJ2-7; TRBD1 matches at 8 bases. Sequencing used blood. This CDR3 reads CASSIGGQATYEQYF. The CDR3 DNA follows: TGTGCCAGTAGTATAGGGGGACAGGCCACCTACGAGCAGTACTTC.